This TCR beta chain was profiled in a study of vaccination and CD4 T cells after COVID-19. At the level of the study: Convalescent patients gave post-COVID blood a median approximately 100 days post-diagnosis, range 35 to 161. Whole-study results and caveats: Spike mono-reactivity was shown by 304 of 307 vaccine-specific clones in convalescent patients.

The V gene's germline CDR1 is MNHEY and CDR2 SVGAGI. Trimming shortened V by 2 bases and J by 5 bases, and 13 bases separated the two germline ends. The CDR3 covers 14 residues. Regarding treatment: 10-day PBMC culture with coronavirus spike peptide pools or control peptides (ViraFEST assay). Antigen-specific T cells were expanded with peptide pools by ViraFEST, and TCRs were then sequenced. As to this clonotype: Its antigen is not known.

The Oncomine TCR Beta short-read assay sequenced DNA from cultured CD4+ T cells. MiXCR was run by TCRdb on the PCR reads, yielding one entry per CDR3 protein. The sample carries about 13,000 distinct CDR3 sequences, more than 35% recorded once. This sequence joins TRBV6-5 and TRBJ2-7; a possible D gene is TRBD1 (6 bases). Here the sequenced sample was CD4+ T cells from blood, cultured in vitro, taken after SARS-CoV-2 vaccination. This TCR came from a human donor who had recovered from COVID-19. The CDR3 loop is CASSYGQGSNEQYF. The CDR3 nucleotides are TGTGCCAGCAGTTACGGTCAGGGGAGTAACGAGCAGTACTTC.